This entry is about one T cell receptor beta chain. This receptor's antigen is unknown. It has no much larger one-base neighbor in the sample; base qualities were not kept. This specimen comes from a study of control samples from healthy donors and cancer patients (dated by TCRdb to about 2020). The library was produced with the immunoSEQ multiplex PCR assay. TCRdb mirrors the immuneACCESS table, restricted to in-frame sequences. Some clones are absent from its copies; in checked studies, under half trace to an unresolved V gene, and the reason for the others is unknown. In this sample the table shows 140,000 to 150,000 clones, 89% of which occur a single time. Just under 5% of the sample comes from the top ten. CDR3 length: 14 amino acids, cysteine to phenylalanine. The sequence is cut down to CDR3 DNA, 42 bases in frame from base 1. The germline V gene (reference sequence) sets CDR1 to LNHDA and CDR2 to SQIVND. Trimming at the junction amounts to 6 bases on V and 4 bases on J, and the germline ends lie 15 bases apart.

The sequenced sample was blood. The clonotype originates from a man aged 25-40 years in good health. The chain is made from TRBV19 and TRBJ1-2; the D gene cannot be named for sure. The CDR3 region reads CASSPSRSFYGYTF. The DNA is as follows: TGTGCCAGTAGCCCCTCCCGGTCCTTCTATGGCTACACCTTC.